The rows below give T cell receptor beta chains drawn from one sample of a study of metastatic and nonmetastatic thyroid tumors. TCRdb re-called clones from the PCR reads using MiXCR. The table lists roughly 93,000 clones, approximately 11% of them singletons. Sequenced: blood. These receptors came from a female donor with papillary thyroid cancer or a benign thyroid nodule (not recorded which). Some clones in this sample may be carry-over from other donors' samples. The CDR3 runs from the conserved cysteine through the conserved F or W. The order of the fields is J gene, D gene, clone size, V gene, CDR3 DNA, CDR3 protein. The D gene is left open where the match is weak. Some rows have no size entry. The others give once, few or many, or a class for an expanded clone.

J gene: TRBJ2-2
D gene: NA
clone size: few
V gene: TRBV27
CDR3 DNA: TGTGCCAGCACTCCCAAGCGGACCTGGGAGCTGTTTTTT
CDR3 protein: CASTPKRTWELFF

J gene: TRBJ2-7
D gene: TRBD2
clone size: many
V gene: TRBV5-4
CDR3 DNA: TGTGCCAGCAGCTCCTGGGGGGGAACCTACGAGCAGTACTTC
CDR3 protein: CASSSWGGTYEQYF

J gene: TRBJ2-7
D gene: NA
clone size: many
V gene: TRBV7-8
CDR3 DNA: TGTGCCAGCAGCGCAGCGGCCAGCGCCTACTACGAGCAGTACTTC
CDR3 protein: CASSAAASAYYEQYF

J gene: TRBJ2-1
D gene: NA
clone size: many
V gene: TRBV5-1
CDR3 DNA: TGCGCCAGCAGCTCGGGCTATGATTCCGCTACCTACAATGAGCAGTTCTTC
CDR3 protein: CASSSGYDSATYNEQFF

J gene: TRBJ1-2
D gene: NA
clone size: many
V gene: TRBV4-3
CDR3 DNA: TGCGCCAGCAGCCAAGGGCCTTACGGTGGGGGTAACTATGGCTACACCTTC
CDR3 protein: CASSQGPYGGGNYGYTF

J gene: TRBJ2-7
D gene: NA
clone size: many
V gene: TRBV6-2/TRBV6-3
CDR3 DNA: TGTGCCAGCATCAGAGGCGGGCTAAGCGAGCAGTACTTC
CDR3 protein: CASIRGGLSEQYF

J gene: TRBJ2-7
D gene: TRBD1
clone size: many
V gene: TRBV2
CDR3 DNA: TGTGCCAGCAGAGCCGGGACAGGGCGGGAGGAGCAGTACTTC
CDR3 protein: CASRAGTGREEQYF

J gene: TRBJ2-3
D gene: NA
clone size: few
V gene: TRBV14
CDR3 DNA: TGTGCCAGCAGCCAAGACATCCTGGCAGATACGCAGTATTTT
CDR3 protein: CASSQDILADTQYF

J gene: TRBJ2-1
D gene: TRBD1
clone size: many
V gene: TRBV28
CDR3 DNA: TGTGCCAGCAGATCCGGGACAGGGTGGGTTGGTGAGCAGTTCTTC
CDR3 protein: CASRSGTGWVGEQFF

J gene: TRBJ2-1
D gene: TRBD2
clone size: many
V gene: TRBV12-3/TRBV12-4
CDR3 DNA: TGTGCCAGCAGTCCTAGCGGGAGATCGGAGAATGAGCAGTTCTTC
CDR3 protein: CASSPSGRSENEQFF

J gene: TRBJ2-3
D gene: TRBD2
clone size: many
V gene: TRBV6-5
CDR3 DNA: TGTGCCAGCATTCCTCTAGCGGGTAACACAGATACGCAGTATTTT
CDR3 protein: CASIPLAGNTDTQYF

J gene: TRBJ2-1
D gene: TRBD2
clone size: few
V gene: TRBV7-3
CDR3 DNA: TGTGCCAGCAGCCGGACTAGCGACAACAATGAGCAGTTCTTC
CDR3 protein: CASSRTSDNNEQFF

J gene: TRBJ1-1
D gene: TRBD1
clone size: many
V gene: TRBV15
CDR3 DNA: TGTGCCACCAGCAGCGGGGGACAGCGAGGGAGGGAAGCTTTCTTT
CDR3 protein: CATSSGGQRGREAFF

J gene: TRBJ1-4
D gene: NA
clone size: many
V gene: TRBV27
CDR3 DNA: TGTGCCAGCAGTACACGACGAGAAGGTGAAAAACTGTTTTTT
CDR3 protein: CASSTRREGEKLFF

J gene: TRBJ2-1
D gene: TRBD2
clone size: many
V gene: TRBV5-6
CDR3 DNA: TGTGCCAGCAGCCCAGGACTAGCGGGAGCCTACAATGAGCAGTTCTTC
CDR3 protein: CASSPGLAGAYNEQFF

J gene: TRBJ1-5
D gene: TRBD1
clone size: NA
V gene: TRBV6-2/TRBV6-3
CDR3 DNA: TGTGCCAGCAGTTTTACAAAGAACGGGACAGGGAATCAGCCCCAGCATTTT
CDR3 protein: CASSFTKNGTGNQPQHF

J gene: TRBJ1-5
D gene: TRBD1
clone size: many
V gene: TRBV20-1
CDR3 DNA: TGCAGTGCTAGAGAGGGACAGTTCAATCAGCCCCAGCATTTT
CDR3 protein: CSAREGQFNQPQHF

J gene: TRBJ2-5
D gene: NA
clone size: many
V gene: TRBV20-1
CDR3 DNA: TGCAGTGCTAGAGTAGAAGGCAGGGGTCAAGAGACCCAGTACTTC
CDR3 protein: CSARVEGRGQETQYF

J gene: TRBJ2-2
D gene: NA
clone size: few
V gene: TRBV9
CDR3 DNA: TGTGCCAGCAGCGTAGGGGGTTATGTTGGGTGGCACACCGGGGAGCTGTTTTTT
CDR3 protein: CASSVGGYVGWHTGELFF

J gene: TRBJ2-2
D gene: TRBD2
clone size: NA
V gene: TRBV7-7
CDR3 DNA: TGTGCTAGCAGCGGCCAACTAGCGGGAGTAACCGGGGAGCTTTTTTTT
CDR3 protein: CASSGQLAGVTGELFF

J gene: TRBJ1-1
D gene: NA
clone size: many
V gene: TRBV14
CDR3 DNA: TGTGCCAGCAGCCAAGATCGAGACCTTCACACTGAAGCTTTCTTT
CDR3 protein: CASSQDRDLHTEAFF

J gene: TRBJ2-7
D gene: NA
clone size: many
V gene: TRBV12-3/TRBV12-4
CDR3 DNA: TGTGCCAGCAGTCTGATGATCCTGGACAGAGCCTTCGAGCAGTACTTC
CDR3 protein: CASSLMILDRAFEQYF

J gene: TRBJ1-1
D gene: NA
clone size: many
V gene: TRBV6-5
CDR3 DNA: TGTGCCAGCAGTTACCGCCGGGAGAGCACTGAAGCTTTCTTT
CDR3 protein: CASSYRRESTEAFF

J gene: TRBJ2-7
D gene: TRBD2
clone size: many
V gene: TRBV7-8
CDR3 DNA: TGTGCCAGCAGCTTATTAGTGGGTAGCGGGTCCGACAGCTCCTACGAGCAGTACTTC
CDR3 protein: CASSLLVGSGSDSSYEQYF

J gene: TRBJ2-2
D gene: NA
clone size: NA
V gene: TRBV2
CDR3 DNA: TGTGCCAGCAGACTCCGATTTTTGGGGAGTGGAAGGGCCGGGGAGCTGTTTTTT
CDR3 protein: CASRLRFLGSGRAGELFF

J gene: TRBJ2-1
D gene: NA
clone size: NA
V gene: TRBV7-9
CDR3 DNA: TGTGCCAGCAGCTTTGGGGATTATTTCGATGAGCAGTTCTTC
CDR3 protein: CASSFGDYFDEQFF

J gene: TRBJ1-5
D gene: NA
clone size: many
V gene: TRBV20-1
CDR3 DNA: TGCAGTGCTAGCCCCCTGGTTCGGGGCAATCAGCCCCAGCATTTT
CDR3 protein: CSASPLVRGNQPQHF

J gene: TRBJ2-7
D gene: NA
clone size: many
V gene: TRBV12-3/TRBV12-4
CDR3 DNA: TGTGCCAGCAGTAGAGGAACAGTTTTCTCCTACGAGCAGTACTTC
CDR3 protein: CASSRGTVFSYEQYF

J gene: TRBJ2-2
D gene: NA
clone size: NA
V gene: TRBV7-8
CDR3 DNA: TGTGCCAGCAGCCTACATGGACGGAACACCGTGGAGCTGTTTTTT
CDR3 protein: CASSLHGRNTVELFF

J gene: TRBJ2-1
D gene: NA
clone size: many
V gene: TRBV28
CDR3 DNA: TGTGCCAGCAGTCCGCTCACCGGGCCCTCCTACAATGAGCAGTTCTTC
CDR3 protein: CASSPLTGPSYNEQFF

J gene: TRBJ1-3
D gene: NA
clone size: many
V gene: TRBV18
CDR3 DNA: TGTGCCAGCTCACCCCAGGGTTATGGAAACACCATATATTTT
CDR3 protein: CASSPQGYGNTIYF

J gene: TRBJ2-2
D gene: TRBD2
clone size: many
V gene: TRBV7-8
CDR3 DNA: TGTGCCAGCAGCCGACTGACTAGCGGGAGTTCGGGGGAGCTGTTTTTT
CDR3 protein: CASSRLTSGSSGELFF

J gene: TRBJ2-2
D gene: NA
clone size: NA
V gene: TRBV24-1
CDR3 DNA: TGTGCCACCAGTGGGGCGGGGCGGACCGGGGAGCTGTTTTTT
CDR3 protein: CATSGAGRTGELFF

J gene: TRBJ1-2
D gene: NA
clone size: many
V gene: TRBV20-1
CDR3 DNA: TGCAGTGCTAGATCGGGGGAAAGCTACACCTTC
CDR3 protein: CSARSGESYTF

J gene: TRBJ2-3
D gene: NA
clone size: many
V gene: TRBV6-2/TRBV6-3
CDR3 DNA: TGTGCCAGCAGTCAACCCCGGTTCGGCCCCCGGGATACGCAGTATTTT
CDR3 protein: CASSQPRFGPRDTQYF

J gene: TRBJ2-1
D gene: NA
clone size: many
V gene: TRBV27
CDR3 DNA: TGTGCCAGCACCCGGGGGCTTGGCGGATACTACAATGAGCAGTTCTTC
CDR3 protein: CASTRGLGGYYNEQFF

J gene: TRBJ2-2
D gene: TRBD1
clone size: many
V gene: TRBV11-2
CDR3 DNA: TGTGCCAGCAGCCAAAAAACGGGACAGTTCGCGAACACCGGGGAGCTGTTTTTT
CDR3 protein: CASSQKTGQFANTGELFF

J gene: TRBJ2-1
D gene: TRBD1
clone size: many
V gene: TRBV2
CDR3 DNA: TGTGCCAGCAGGGGGACAGGTTCCTACAATGAGCAGTTCTTC
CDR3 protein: CASRGTGSYNEQFF

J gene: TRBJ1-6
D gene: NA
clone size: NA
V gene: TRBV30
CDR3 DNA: TGTGCCTGGACCCCCGGGGGGTCCGGGTATAATTCACCCCTCCACTTT
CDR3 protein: CAWTPGGSGYNSPLHF

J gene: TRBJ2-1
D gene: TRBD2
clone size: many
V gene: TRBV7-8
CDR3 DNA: TGTGCCAGCGGGGCGACTAGCGGGAGCTGGAATGAGCAGTTCTTC
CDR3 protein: CASGATSGSWNEQFF

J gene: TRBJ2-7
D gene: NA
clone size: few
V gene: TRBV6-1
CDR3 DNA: TGTGCCAGCATTGAAAGTTCTAGCTGGTCCTACGAGCAGTACTTC
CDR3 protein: CASIESSSWSYEQYF

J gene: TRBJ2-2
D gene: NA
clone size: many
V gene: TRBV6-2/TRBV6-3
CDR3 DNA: TGTGCCAGCAGTTCGGCGTCGGACACCGGGGAGCTGTTTTTT
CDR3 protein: CASSSASDTGELFF

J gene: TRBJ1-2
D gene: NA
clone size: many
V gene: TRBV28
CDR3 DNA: TGTGCCAGCACTCCTTTGTGGGGTTATGGCTACACCTTC
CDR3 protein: CASTPLWGYGYTF